This is a list of T cell receptor beta chains from one sample in a study of blood T cell repertoires in COVID-19. Only in-frame clones appear in the TCRdb table, and some are missing; sequencing was by immunoSEQ multiplex PCR. The table includes around 250,000 clones, around 90% detected once. What was sequenced was peripheral blood. The receptors were sampled from a woman aged 70-85 years with active or convalescent COVID-19. Each CDR3 is given with its conserved first and last residue. Each record gives: V gene, D gene, J gene, clone size, CDR3 DNA, CDR3 protein. D genes are given only for firm matches. Rows give clone size only sometimes, using once, few, many, or a class for an expanded clone.

V: TRBV7-2; D: -; J: TRBJ1-3; size: -; DNA: TGTGCCAGCAGCTTAGACAACAGGGTTGGAAACACCATATATTTT; CDR3: CASSLDNRVGNTIYF
V: TRBV19; D: -; J: TRBJ1-2; size: once; DNA: TGTGCCAGTAGTGTACCGGTCGGGACAAGCGGCTACACCTTC; CDR3: CASSVPVGTSGYTF
V: TRBV7-8; D: TRBD1; J: TRBJ2-2; size: once; DNA: TGTGCCAGCAGCCTAGGGGACAGGGGCCTTCTGGGGGAGCTGTTTTTT; CDR3: CASSLGDRGLLGELFF
V: TRBV7-2; D: -; J: TRBJ1-2; size: once; DNA: TGTGCCAGCAGCTTAGAGGTCCGTGGACAGATAATAGTTAACTATGGCTACACCTTC; CDR3: CASSLEVRGQIIVNYGYTF
V: TRBV7-2; D: -; J: TRBJ2-7; size: -; DNA: TGTGCCAGCAGCTTTCTAGGTTACGAGCAGTACTTC; CDR3: CASSFLGYEQYF
V: TRBV9; D: -; J: TRBJ2-2; size: -; DNA: TGTGCCAGCAGCTATCTAAGCGGGGAGCTGTTTTTT; CDR3: CASSYLSGELFF
V: TRBV6-1; D: -; J: TRBJ1-5; size: few; DNA: TGTGCCAGCAGTGAAGCACAGGTCCTTAGCAATCAGCCCCAGCATTTT; CDR3: CASSEAQVLSNQPQHF
V: TRBV5-8; D: -; J: TRBJ1-2; size: -; DNA: TGTGCCAGCAGCCCCAGGGGCAACTATGGCTACACCTTC; CDR3: CASSPRGNYGYTF
V: TRBV6-5; D: TRBD1; J: TRBJ1-2; size: -; DNA: TGTGCCAGCAATTCCCGGACAGGGGCCGTCTATGGCTACACCTTC; CDR3: CASNSRTGAVYGYTF
V: TRBV18; D: -; J: TRBJ2-2; size: -; DNA: TGTGCCAGCTTACCACCGGGGGCTACCGGGGAGCTGTTTTTT; CDR3: CASLPPGATGELFF
V: TRBV5-1; D: TRBD1; J: TRBJ1-5; size: few; DNA: TGCGCCAGCAGCTTGGGGGTGGGGACAGCTAATCAGCCCCAGCATTTT; CDR3: CASSLGVGTANQPQHF
V: TRBV24-1; D: -; J: TRBJ2-3; size: -; DNA: TGTGCCACCAGTGACCGGCGCTCCAGGTTCACAGATACGCAGTATTTT; CDR3: CATSDRRSRFTDTQYF
V: TRBV28; D: -; J: TRBJ1-1; size: -; DNA: TGTGCCAGCAGTCCCCAGAAGTTGAACACTGAAGCTTTCTTT; CDR3: CASSPQKLNTEAFF
V: TRBV5-6; D: -; J: TRBJ1-1; size: -; DNA: TGTGCCAGCTGGCCGGGACACCTGAACACTGAAGCTTTCTTT; CDR3: CASWPGHLNTEAFF
V: TRBV3-1/TRBV3-2; D: TRBD1; J: TRBJ2-7; size: -; DNA: TGTGCCAGCAGCCATCGACAGGGGCTTTACGAGCAGTACTTC; CDR3: CASSHRQGLYEQYF
V: TRBV5-8; D: TRBD2; J: TRBJ2-5; size: -; DNA: TGTGCCAGCAGCTTGGCCGGGGGGATAGGAGGAGAGACCCAGTACTTC; CDR3: CASSLAGGIGGETQYF
V: TRBV5-1; D: -; J: TRBJ2-2; size: -; DNA: TGCGCCAGCAGCTTGGATGGGGCGGCCGGGGAGCTGTTTTTT; CDR3: CASSLDGAAGELFF
V: TRBV6-5; D: -; J: TRBJ1-6; size: -; DNA: TGTGCCAGCAGGGCCTGGTGGGCAAATTCACCCCTCCACTTT; CDR3: CASRAWWANSPLHF
V: TRBV6-2/TRBV6-3; D: -; J: TRBJ1-1; size: -; DNA: TGTGCCAGCAGTTACACTCGTGAAGCTTTCTTT; CDR3: CASSYTREAFF
V: TRBV9; D: -; J: TRBJ1-2; size: few; DNA: TGTGCCTCCAGCCAAGCGGGGGGGAGGGAATATGGCTACACCTTC; CDR3: CASSQAGGREYGYTF
V: TRBV6-5; D: TRBD1; J: TRBJ1-6; size: -; DNA: TGTGCCAGCAACCCACAGGGGCTTAATTCACCCCTCCACTTT; CDR3: CASNPQGLNSPLHF
V: TRBV6-5; D: -; J: TRBJ1-2; size: few; DNA: TGTGCCAGCAGTCCCTCGAAAACAACAGGTGGCTACACCTTC; CDR3: CASSPSKTTGGYTF
V: TRBV18; D: -; J: TRBJ1-2; size: -; DNA: TGTGCCAGCTCACCACCGACAGATAATGGCTACACCTTC; CDR3: CASSPPTDNGYTF
V: TRBV20-1; D: -; J: TRBJ1-2; size: -; DNA: TGCAGTGCTAGTGGGTCAAGGGGCTATGATGGCTACACCTTC; CDR3: CSASGSRGYDGYTF
V: TRBV18; D: -; J: TRBJ1-2; size: -; DNA: TGTGCCAGCTCAGAGACAACCGGGACATACTATGGCTACACCTTC; CDR3: CASSETTGTYYGYTF
V: TRBV18; D: -; J: TRBJ1-2; size: -; DNA: TGTGCCAGCTCACTTCAATCGGAGGCCTATGGCTACACCTTC; CDR3: CASSLQSEAYGYTF
V: TRBV30; D: -; J: TRBJ2-7; size: -; DNA: TGTGCCTGGAGTTCTCCAGGGGCCTACGAGCAGTACTTC; CDR3: CAWSSPGAYEQYF
V: TRBV6-5; D: TRBD1; J: TRBJ1-1; size: -; DNA: TGTGCCAGCACCCGCCAGACAGGGGTGAACACTGAAGCTTTCTTT; CDR3: CASTRQTGVNTEAFF
V: TRBV7-2; D: TRBD1; J: TRBJ1-3; size: -; DNA: TGTGCCAGCAGCTCCGGACAGGCGTTTTCTGGAAACACCATATATTTT; CDR3: CASSSGQAFSGNTIYF
V: TRBV7-9; D: TRBD1; J: TRBJ1-6; size: -; DNA: TGTGCCAGCAGCTTGGCCAGGACAGGAGATAATTCACCCCTCCACTTT; CDR3: CASSLARTGDNSPLHF
V: TRBV13; D: TRBD1; J: TRBJ1-2; size: -; DNA: TGTGCCAGCAGATCGGGGACAGGCGTCTATGGCTACACCTTC; CDR3: CASRSGTGVYGYTF
V: TRBV10-3; D: -; J: TRBJ1-1; size: -; DNA: TGTGCCACTCTGCGGGATCAGAACACTGAAGCTTTCTTT; CDR3: CATLRDQNTEAFF
V: TRBV5-6; D: TRBD1; J: TRBJ1-2; size: -; DNA: TGTGCCAGCAGCTCGACAGGGTCCGAGACCTATGGCTACACCTTC; CDR3: CASSSTGSETYGYTF
V: TRBV10-3; D: -; J: TRBJ2-3; size: once; DNA: TGTGCCATCAGTGTTTCCTGGCCTTTGGGCACAGATACGCAGTATTTT; CDR3: CAISVSWPLGTDTQYF
V: TRBV10-1; D: -; J: TRBJ1-4; size: once; DNA: TGCGCCAGCACAGGACAATCATCAACTAATGAAAAACTGTTTTTT; CDR3: CASTGQSSTNEKLFF
V: TRBV5-1; D: TRBD1; J: TRBJ2-6; size: -; DNA: TGCGCCAGCAGCTTGGGACAGGGGGCGCAAGGGGCCAACGTCCTGACTTTC; CDR3: CASSLGQGAQGANVLTF
V: TRBV5-1; D: TRBD1; J: TRBJ2-3; size: -; DNA: TGCGCCAGCAGCCTGCTTGGGACAGACACAGATACGCAGTATTTT; CDR3: CASSLLGTDTDTQYF
V: TRBV12-5; D: -; J: TRBJ1-1; size: few; DNA: TGTGCTAGTGGTTTGTCCCTGGGTGCAGGGCGGAGCACTGAAGCTTTCTTT; CDR3: CASGLSLGAGRSTEAFF
V: TRBV12-1; D: -; J: TRBJ2-7; size: -; DNA: TGTGCCAGCCGACTCCGGAAGGGGATACTCCACGAGCAGTACTTC; CDR3: CASRLRKGILHEQYF
V: TRBV12-1; D: -; J: TRBJ2-7; size: -; DNA: TGTGCCAGGCCCGGGGCGGGGCGAATGACTTACGAGCAGTACTTC; CDR3: CARPGAGRMTYEQYF
V: TRBV7-2; D: -; J: TRBJ1-2; size: -; DNA: TGTGCCAGCAGCCGGATTTTGGCGGCGAATTTCTATGGCTACACCTTC; CDR3: CASSRILAANFYGYTF
V: TRBV5-4; D: TRBD2; J: TRBJ2-1; size: -; DNA: TGTGCCAGCAGCTTGGAACTAGCGGGGGACAATGAGCAGTTCTTC; CDR3: CASSLELAGDNEQFF
V: TRBV5-6; D: -; J: TRBJ1-2; size: -; DNA: TGTGCCAGCAGCTTGAACCCCCCGCAGGACTATGGCTACACCTTC; CDR3: CASSLNPPQDYGYTF
V: TRBV25-1; D: -; J: TRBJ1-1; size: -; DNA: TGTGCCAGCAGCGTTAACACTGAAGCTTTCTTT; CDR3: CASSVNTEAFF
V: TRBV5-5; D: TRBD1; J: TRBJ2-2; size: -; DNA: TGTGCCAGCAGCTTGTCGGACAGGGTCCCCGGGGAGCTGTTTTTT; CDR3: CASSLSDRVPGELFF
V: TRBV5-8; D: -; J: TRBJ2-3; size: -; DNA: TGTGCCAGCAGCTTGTCTTATAGCACAGATACGCAGTATTTT; CDR3: CASSLSYSTDTQYF
V: TRBV6-4; D: TRBD2; J: TRBJ2-3; size: -; DNA: TGTGCCAGCAGTGATAGCGGGGGGTATACGCAGTATTTT; CDR3: CASSDSGGYTQYF
V: TRBV6-5; D: -; J: TRBJ1-1; size: -; DNA: TGTGCCAGCAGCCCGTTAACTGGAGGTGAAGCTTTCTTT; CDR3: CASSPLTGGEAFF
V: TRBV6-5; D: TRBD1; J: TRBJ2-5; size: once; DNA: TGTGCCAGCAGTTACTCGCCGGGACAGGGGATTGAGACCCAGTACTTC; CDR3: CASSYSPGQGIETQYF
V: TRBV2; D: -; J: TRBJ2-3; size: once; DNA: TGTGCCAGCAGCCCCGGACGCGATCCAGGGTCGCAGTATTTT; CDR3: CASSPGRDPGSQYF
V: TRBV18; D: -; J: TRBJ2-1; size: -; DNA: TGTGCCAGCTCACTCCAGGGGGGCCAGTACAATGAGCAGTTCTTC; CDR3: CASSLQGGQYNEQFF
V: TRBV10-3; D: TRBD2; J: TRBJ2-2; size: -; DNA: TGCGCTACGGGGGGAACGGGACGCACCGGGGAGCTGTTTTTT; CDR3: CATGGTGRTGELFF
V: TRBV7-9; D: -; J: TRBJ2-6; size: -; DNA: TGTGCCAGCATCGGACAGTCTGGGGCCAACGTCCTGACTTTC; CDR3: CASIGQSGANVLTF
V: TRBV5-1; D: -; J: TRBJ2-7; size: -; DNA: TGCGCCAGCAGCTTGACTCAGGGGACATCAGGCGAGCAGTACTTC; CDR3: CASSLTQGTSGEQYF
V: TRBV5-1; D: -; J: TRBJ1-1; size: many; DNA: TGCGCCAGCAGCTTGGTCAGTATGAACACTGAAGCTTTCTTT; CDR3: CASSLVSMNTEAFF